The rows below give T cell receptor beta chains drawn from one sample of a study of blood T cell repertoires in COVID-19. Sequencing was performed with immunoSEQ multiplex PCR; in TCRdb, only in-frame clones are kept and a portion is missing. The table includes about 220,000 clones, approximately 80% detected once. Input material: peripheral blood. The origin of the receptors is a human donor in a cohort sampled during active COVID-19. The CDR3 runs from the conserved cysteine through the conserved F or W.

>TRBJ2-3|TRBV6-5
CASSYDAGGSTDTQYF
>TRBJ1-1|TRBV6-5
CASSTVRQPNTEAFF
>TRBJ2-3|TRBV14
CASSQDLSGRALDTQYF
>TRBJ1-6|TRBV5-8
CASTRVNSPLHF
>TRBJ2-7|TRBV4-1
CASRGGSAYEQYF
>TRBJ2-7|TRBV29-1
CSATGTGYNEQYF
>TRBJ1-1|TRBV28
CASSSGLGAFF
>TRBJ2-7|TRBV18
CASSPSTSGGSSYEQYF
>TRBJ1-6|TRBV2
CASRTGVSPLHF
>TRBJ2-7|TRBV5-6
CASSPGAYEQYF
>TRBJ1-6|TRBV7-9
CASSPWAPDHNSPLHF
>TRBJ1-2|TRBV15
CATSRVGRAGAGYTF
>TRBJ2-7|TRBV4-2
CASSQDRAAGEQYF
>TRBJ2-4|TRBV6-1
CASSDSSIQYF
>TRBJ1-2|TRBV5-5
CASSLDRRDYGYTF
>TRBJ2-5|TRBV28
CASSSQGGTGGETQYF
>TRBJ1-1|TRBV30
CAWRRGAGDTEAFF
>TRBJ1-5|TRBV19
CATLDKGVGDQPQHF
>TRBJ1-2|TRBV9
CASSALTGLDYGYTF
>TRBJ2-3|TRBV9
CASSPSVVDYSTDTQYF
>TRBJ2-5|TRBV12-3/TRBV12-4
CASSAGEGTQYF
>TRBJ1-4|TRBV6-5
CASRKGEYSNEKLFF
>TRBJ2-2|TRBV11-3
CASTTGVNTGELFF
>TRBJ2-1|TRBV5-5
CASSWTGWGSDEQFF
>TRBJ2-2|TRBV18
CASSPGRQTWTGELFF
>TRBJ1-1|TRBV7-2
CASDNRVQNTEAFF
>TRBJ2-7|TRBV5-6
CASSSSGAAYEQYF
>TRBJ1-2|TRBV3-1/TRBV3-2
CASSQDRGQTSGGYTF
>TRBJ2-2|TRBV28
CASGLGGPYTGELFF
>TRBJ2-6|TRBV10-3
CAISEPQDGRNSGANVLTF
>TRBJ2-2|TRBV5-6
CASSRDLLTGELFF
>TRBJ2-3|TRBV7-2
CASSHPGRGLSTDTQYF
>TRBJ1-2|TRBV20-1
CSASRDYGYTF
>TRBJ2-1|TRBV7-8
CASSLGGGSSTEEQFF
>TRBJ2-2|TRBV14
CASSPVTGELFF
>TRBJ2-5|TRBV6-5
CASTKAGIVKETQYF
>TRBJ1-2|TRBV5-5
CASRLRTQAEGYTF
>TRBJ2-7|TRBV14
CASSQVHTLSYEQYF
>TRBJ2-4|TRBV6-2/TRBV6-3
CASSYASGGAKNIQYF
>TRBJ1-1|TRBV5-3
CARSFATGGVGTEAFF
>TRBJ1-4|TRBV19
CASSLQGPPLREKLFF
>TRBJ2-3|TRBV4-2
CASSQSTSGTSTDTQYF
>TRBJ1-5|TRBV15
CATSGSGEGYQPQHF
>TRBJ2-3|TRBV14
CASSLLAGGVTDTQYF